What follows is one T cell receptor (beta chain) and its context. Its antigen is not known. These data belong to a study of shared clonotypes between healthy human individuals. Notes on the study in general: The expectation was that sequencing depth would affect clonotype sharing among donors. Sorted-subset sequencing, rarefaction showed, was incomplete despite large depth. The naive CD4 repertoires of several donors were compared, and approximately 4.5% of clonotypes were shared. As a rule, naive subsets had a larger estimated richness than memory subsets.

The repertoire was sequenced with immunoSEQ multiplex PCR; TCRdb's copy has only in-frame clones and lacks some. Among under 2,500,000 clones listed, under 97% were seen once. This sequence originates from a man aged 18 to 29 in good health. The sample taken for sequencing was naive CD4+ T cells sorted from blood. The sample's subset: CD45RA+ positively selected.

The CDR3 sequence: CASSPIFGQIYEQYF. The CDR3 DNA reads TGTGCCAGCAGCCCGATTTTTGGACAGATCTACGAGCAGTACTTC. The chain couples TRBV11-2 to TRBJ2-7; D is possibly TRBD1 (6 bases). The V and J ends lost 5 bases and 3 bases respectively, with 17 bases between them. The CDR3 sequence is 15 residues long. Germline loops: CDR1 SGHAT, CDR2 FQNNGV.